The 29 T cell receptor beta chains below all came from one sample that was sequenced in a study of T-cell reconstitution after alpha-beta-depleted transplantation in children. This sample's TCRbeta library carried unique molecular identifier barcodes. TCRdb itself ran the PCR reads through MiXCR, one entry per CDR3 protein. The table has around 370,000 distinct CDR3 sequences, 10% to 13% seen once. Sample: PBMCs from the stem cell graft donor, taken from the stem cell graft. The origin of the receptors is a human donor who donated a stem cell graft to a child with acute lymphoblastic leukemia.

The chain uses TRBV20-1 and TRBJ1-1; 10 nucleotides match TRBD1. This CDR3 has 13 residues. Per the germline V gene, CDR1 is DFQATT and CDR2 is SNEGSKA (reference sequence). With V trimmed by 2 bases and J by 4 bases, 1 base remained unmatched. CDR3 residues: CSARRTGGTEAFF. CDR3 coding DNA: TGCAGTGCTAGAAGGACAGGGGGCACTGAAGCTTTCTTT.

The rearrangement links TRBV20-1 to TRBJ2-1; 9 bases match TRBD2. The CDR3 is 19 amino acids. CDR1 and CDR2 from the germline V gene are DFQATT and SNEGSKA (reference sequence). CDR3 DNA: TGCAGGCGGACGGACCCCTTCCAGCGGGAGGTTCGGTCCTACAATGAGCAGTTCTTC. Its translation: CRRTDPFQREVRSYNEQFF.

The J gene is TRBJ1-2, the V gene TRBV20-1, with D perhaps TRBD1 (5 bases). The CDR3 is made up of 14 amino acids. Germline V gene sequence: CDR1 DFQATT, CDR2 SNEGSKA (reference sequence). Between the trimmed V and J ends, which lost 2 bases and 0 bases, there was a span of 10 bases. CDR3 in DNA: TGCAGTGCTAGACGGCCGGGGGCTAACTATGGCTACACCTTC. This translates into CSARRPGANYGYTF.

This clonotype was observed a handful of times. The gene calls are TRBV24-1 and TRBJ2-6; D may match TRBD1 or TRBD2 (6 bases each). V was pared by 3 bases and J by 2 bases, with 13 bases between. Germline-derived CDR1 and CDR2 are KGHDR and SFDVKD. The CDR3 runs to 17 residues. In DNA form, the CDR3 reads TGTGCCACCAGTGATGCGGGACATCCCACTGGGGCCAACGTCCTGACTTTC. Translating gives CATSDAGHPTGANVLTF.

Many counts were recorded for this clonotype. V is TRBV20-1 and J is TRBJ1-5, with D perhaps TRBD1 (6 bases). Trimming cost V 0 bases and J 6 bases, with 15 bases left between them. The V gene's germline CDR1 is DFQATT and CDR2 SNEGSKA (reference sequence). The CDR3 has 15 amino acids. This CDR3 is CSARDPLQGAQPQHF. The CDR3 coding sequence is TGCAGTGCTAGAGACCCGCTACAGGGAGCTCAGCCCCAGCATTTT.

The J gene is TRBJ2-6, the V gene TRBV9; D uncertain. Germline values: CDR1 SGDLS, CDR2 YYNGEE. The CDR3 length is 15 residues. V was shortened by 3 bases and J by 0 bases, with 7 bases between the two germline ends. CDR3 amino acids: CASSGQSSGANVLTF. The CDR3, as DNA: TGTGCCAGCAGCGGCCAGAGCTCTGGGGCCAACGTCCTGACTTTC.

V gene TRBV11-2 combines with J gene TRBJ1-5; D perhaps matches TRBD1 (5 bases). Trimming removed 3 bases from V and 2 bases from J, with 14 bases in between. Germline loops: CDR1 SGHAT, CDR2 FQNNGV. There are 16 residues in the CDR3. The CDR3 loop is CASSLGLGVGNQPQHF. CDR3 in DNA: TGTGCCAGCAGCTTGGGGCTAGGGGTTGGCAATCAGCCCCAGCATTTT. Supplemented by reference TRBV11-2 and TRBJ1-5, the full variable domain reads EAGVAQSPRYKIIEKRQSVAFWCNPISGHATLYWYQQILGQGPKLLIQFQNNGVVDDSQLPKDRFSAERLKGVDSTLKIQPAKLEDSAVYLCASSLGLGVGNQPQHFGDGTRLSIL.

The chain has TRBV29-1 and TRBJ2-7, with TRBD2 matching 7 bases. The CDR3 loop spans 13 amino acids. V was clipped by 3 bases and J by 3 bases; unmatched bases: 5. The germline CDR1 and CDR2 sequences are SQVTM and ANQGSEA. In DNA form, the CDR3 reads TGCAGCGTTGACACTAGCGAACGCTACGAGCAGTACTTC. Its translation: CSVDTSERYEQYF.

The J gene is TRBJ2-7, the V gene TRBV5-6; D is perhaps TRBD1 (5 bases). Germline CDR1 SGHDT, CDR2 YYEEEE. The CDR3 has 15 amino acids. Trimming pared 0 bases from V and 3 bases from J, leaving 13 bases between. For the CDR3, the DNA is TGTGCCAGCAGCTTGGCAGGGATCCCCAACTACGAGCAGTACTTC. This codes for CASSLAGIPNYEQYF.

This clonotype has at least ten counts. The chain is built from TRBV27 and TRBJ2-1; D is unclear. The length of the CDR3 is 14 residues. Trimming took off 4 bases at V and 3 bases at J, with 10 bases between the two ends. Looked up from germline, CDR1 is MNHEY and CDR2 is SMNVEV (reference sequence). CDR3 in amino acids: CASSSHQRYNEQFF. CDR3 in DNA: TGTGCCAGCAGTTCCCACCAGCGCTACAATGAGCAGTTCTTC.

This clonotype was detected only a few times. The chain joins TRBV5-1 to TRBJ1-6; the match to TRBD1 covers 7 bases. Trimming removed 0 bases from V and 9 bases from J; junction bases left unmatched: 6. Germline V gene data show CDR1 as SGHRS and CDR2 as YFSETQ. The CDR3 length is 15 residues. This CDR3 reads CASSLEQGNVSPLHF. The CDR3 DNA reads as TGCGCCAGCAGCTTGGAACAGGGGAACGTTTCACCCCTCCACTTT.

This rearrangement joins TRBV12-3 or TRBV12-4 to TRBJ1-6, with D possibly being TRBD1 (6 bases). CDR3 length: 15 amino acids. Deletions cut 3 bases from V and 8 bases from J, with 14 bases between. The DNA for the CDR3 is TGTGCCAGCAGTTTTTACAGGGCAGAGGATTCACCCCTCCACTTT. Protein: CASSFYRAEDSPLHF.

The gene calls are TRBV20-1 and TRBJ2-7, with 9 bases that match TRBD2. The CDR3 length is 13 residues. Germline CDR1 reads DFQATT; CDR2 reads SNEGSKA (reference sequence). The trim removed 6 bases at V and 3 bases at J, leaving 6 bases unmatched. The CDR3 region is CSAELAGFYEQYF. In nucleotides, the CDR3 is TGCAGTGCCGAACTAGCGGGCTTCTACGAGCAGTACTTC.

J is TRBJ2-7 and V is TRBV29-1; the match to TRBD2 covers 8 bases. The V gene's germline CDR1 is SQVTM and CDR2 ANQGSEA. This CDR3 has 15 amino acids. The junction had 9 bases not matched to a gene; V was cut back by 4 bases and J by 1 base. CDR3 in DNA: TGCAGCGTTGCCAGCTTAGCGGGGACGTCCTACGAGCAGTACTTC. The encoded protein is CSVASLAGTSYEQYF.

This clonotype turned up a few times. The rearrangement joins TRBV18 to TRBJ2-6; D is perhaps TRBD1 or TRBD2 (5 bases each). The CDR3 is 16 residues long. Trimming left V 0 bases short and J 4 bases short, with 10 bases between. The V gene's germline CDR1 is KGHSH and CDR2 LQKENI. CDR3 residues: CASSPPGTAGANVLTF. The CDR3, as DNA: TGTGCCAGCTCACCACCGGGGACGGCCGGGGCCAACGTCCTGACTTTC.

This clonotype was seen many times. The chain is built from TRBV5-1 and TRBJ2-7, with a tentative D call TRBD2 (6 bases). The CDR3 runs to 14 residues. Deletions cut 4 bases from V and 4 bases from J, with 15 bases between. Looked up from germline, CDR1 is SGHRS and CDR2 is YFSETQ. CDR3 DNA: TGCGCCAGCAGCACGGACTACGCGCCTTACGAGCAGTACTTC. Residues: CASSTDYAPYEQYF.

This clonotype occurred a few times. This chain links TRBV28 with TRBJ2-2; no firm D call. The V end lost 5 bases, the J end lost 6 bases, and 13 bases lay between the germline ends. CDR1 is MDHEN, CDR2 SYDVKM, per germline. The CDR3 runs 14 residues. The CDR3 loop is CASSPLSSAGELFF. The CDR3 bases are TGTGCCAGCAGTCCTCTATCCAGCGCCGGGGAGCTGTTTTTT.

This clonotype was recorded many times. This chain connects TRBV4-3 to TRBJ2-1; D is unclear. Trimming shortened V by 4 bases and J by 6 bases, and 13 bases separated the two germline ends. The germline V gene has CDR1 LGHNA and CDR2 YSLEER. CDR3 length: 14 residues. CDR3 nucleotide sequence: TGCGCCAGCAGCCCCCGGAAATTTGGCAATGAGCAGTTCTTC. Amino acid sequence: CASSPRKFGNEQFF.

The chain has TRBV5-1 and TRBJ1-1; D unclear. Trimming removed 0 bases from V and 6 bases from J, with 12 bases in between. The length of the CDR3 is 14 residues. Germline V lookup: CDR1 SGHRS, CDR2 YFSETQ. CDR3 bases: TGCGCCAGCAGCTTGGCTCCGGGAACGGCTGAAGCTTTCTTT. This codes for CASSLAPGTAEAFF.

The rearrangement links TRBV5-1 to TRBJ2-7; the D is unclear. This CDR3 region has 14 residues. The V gene lost 7 bases and the J gene lost 4 bases, with 18 bases spanning the gap. Germline CDR1 is SGHRS and CDR2 is YFSETQ. This chain's CDR3 is CASGALSPAYEQYF. The CDR3 nucleotides are TGCGCCAGCGGTGCCTTATCGCCAGCATACGAGCAGTACTTC.

This clonotype was recorded a few times. The V gene is TRBV24-1, the J gene TRBJ1-5; 8 bases agree with TRBD1. The CDR3 is made up of 16 amino acids. Looked up from germline, CDR1 is KGHDR and CDR2 is SFDVKD. The junction had 3 bases not matched to a gene; V was cut back by 3 bases and J by 0 bases. The CDR3 here is CATSDGTGGSNQPQHF. DNA of the CDR3: TGTGCCACCAGTGATGGGACAGGAGGTAGCAATCAGCCCCAGCATTTT.

This clonotype was observed a handful of times. This chain joins TRBV28 and TRBJ2-5, with D unresolved. V lost 6 bases and J lost 1, with 15 bases in between. This CDR3 region has 15 residues. Germline values: CDR1 MDHEN, CDR2 SYDVKM. The CDR3 protein is CASSPPPGPQETQYF. The CDR3 DNA sequence: TGTGCCAGCAGCCCACCCCCCGGACCCCAAGAGACCCAGTACTTC.

This sequence joins TRBV11-2 and TRBJ2-5; possibly TRBD1 for D (7 bases). The CDR3 totals 16 residues. The germline gives CDR1 SGHAT, CDR2 FQNNGV. Trimming shortened V by 3 bases and J by 5 bases, and 19 bases separated the two germline ends. CDR3 region: CASSLWGGQARETQYF. The CDR3, as DNA: TGTGCCAGCAGCTTGTGGGGAGGACAGGCCCGGGAGACCCAGTACTTC.

CDR3 sequence reads: CASSVATSGPYEQYF. The CDR3 DNA reads as TGTGCCAGCAGCGTAGCTACTAGCGGCCCCTACGAGCAGTACTTC. The V and J genes are TRBV9 and TRBJ2-7; TRBD2 matches at 8 bases. V dropped 0 bases and J dropped 2; count of bases not matched to a gene: 4. The CDR3 runs to 15 residues. Germline CDR1 SGDLS, CDR2 YYNGEE.

The rearrangement uses TRBV7-9 and TRBJ2-7; TRBD1 aligns across 8 bases. This CDR3 region has 13 residues. Germline loops: CDR1 SEHNR, CDR2 FQNEAQ (reference sequence). The trim removed 6 bases at V and 3 bases at J, leaving 4 bases unmatched. CDR3 loop: CASRTGEYYEQYF. CDR3 nucleotide sequence: TGTGCCAGCAGGACAGGGGAGTACTACGAGCAGTACTTC.

CDR3 nucleotides: TGTGCCAGCAGCTTTCATAGGACAGGGACCTACGAGCAGTACTTC. It is translated as CASSFHRTGTYEQYF. This chain joins TRBV6-1 and TRBJ2-7, with 8 nucleotides matching TRBD1. CDR1 MNHNS and CDR2 SASEGT come from the germline V gene. V shed 6 bases and J 2 bases; nucleotides not matched to a gene: 9. The CDR3 extends over 15 amino acids.

This clonotype was seen at least ten times. The chain couples TRBV29-1 to TRBJ2-7, with TRBD2 matching 8 bases. Trimming at V came to 4 bases and at J to 2 bases, leaving 4 bases not matched to a gene. Germline V lookup: CDR1 SQVTM, CDR2 ANQGSEA. CDR3 size: 13 residues. This CDR3 reads CSVGTGGPYEQYF. The CDR3, as DNA: TGCAGCGTTGGAACGGGAGGGCCCTACGAGCAGTACTTC.

Regarding this clonotype: Since a much larger clone is just one base distant, this may be a read error. The chain uses TRBV18 and TRBJ2-5, with D unresolved. The CDR3 covers 16 residues. Germline-derived CDR1 and CDR2 are KGHSH and LQKENI. The CDR3 sequence: CATSPTYGDTQETQYF. CDR3 sequence (DNA): TGTGCCACCTCACCAACCTACGGAGACACACAGGAGACCCAGTACTTC.

This clonotype showed up just a few times. This chain connects TRBV7-2 to TRBJ1-6; D not certain. There are 14 residues in the CDR3. V lost 4 bases and J lost 7, with 11 bases in between. Germline loops: CDR1 SGHTA, CDR2 FQGNSA. In DNA, the CDR3 is TGTGCCAGCAGCTACGACGGACGGAATTCACCCCTCCACTTT. It translates to CASSYDGRNSPLHF.